The 21 T cell receptor beta chains in this list originate from one sample, sequenced in a study of shared clonotypes between healthy human individuals. Positive CCR7 selection of CD45RO-negative cells yielded the naive CD8 cells, and terminally differentiated effector memory CD45RA+ cells were excluded. Assay used: immunoSEQ multiplex PCR; TCRdb lists only in-frame clones, some missing. The sample shows roughly 2,000,000 clones, around 95% of them seen only once. Sequences were obtained from naive CD8+ T cells from PBMCs. The receptor source for this set is a man between 18 and 29 years old in good health. Some clones in this sample may be carry-over from other donors' samples.

The gene calls are TRBV4-1 and TRBJ2-2, with TRBD2 as a possible D gene (6 bases). CDR3 length: 16 residues. Germline CDR1 MGHRA, CDR2 YSYEKL. V lost 4 bases to trimming and J lost 2 bases, with 14 bases between them. The CDR3 here is CASSPFGLTNTGELFF. The CDR3 bases are TGCGCCAGCAGCCCGTTCGGACTAACCAACACCGGGGAGCTGTTTTTT.

The chain combines TRBV2 with TRBJ2-1, with D possibly being TRBD2 (6 bases). CDR3 size: 14 residues. V lost 8 bases, J lost 6 bases, and 17 bases lay in between. Germline lookup yields CDR1 SNHLY and CDR2 FYNNEI. The chain's CDR3 is CASVERDSINEQFF. The CDR3 DNA sequence: TGTGCCAGCGTAGAACGGGACTCTATCAATGAGCAGTTCTTC.

The chain employs TRBV7-6 and TRBJ2-2, with 7 bases aligning to TRBD1. The germline CDR1 and CDR2 sequences are SGHVS and FNYEAQ. This CDR3 is 17 amino acids long. Trimming cost V 5 bases and J 9 bases; bases outside gene matches: 18. CDR3: CASSQVHRGEDGRELFF. The CDR3 DNA sequence: TGTGCCAGCAGCCAAGTCCACAGGGGCGAAGACGGAAGGGAGCTGTTTTTT.

The chain employs TRBV30 and TRBJ1-5; a possible D gene is TRBD1 (5 bases). Looked up from germline, CDR1 is GTSNPN and CDR2 is SVGIG (reference sequence). V shed 4 bases and J shed 2 bases, with 9 bases lying between them. The CDR3 loop spans 13 amino acids. Here the CDR3 reads CAWNQGGNQPQHF. CDR3 DNA sequence: TGTGCCTGGAATCAGGGTGGCAATCAGCCCCAGCATTTT.

V and J are TRBV27 and TRBJ1-5; maybe TRBD1 (5 bases). The CDR3 loop spans 15 amino acids. The germline CDR1 and CDR2 sequences are MNHEY and SMNVEV (reference sequence). The ends were cut back, 1 base at V and 7 bases at J, with 14 bases in the middle. The CDR3, as DNA: TGTGCCAGCAGTTTATTTGGGACTGTTGGACAGCCCCAGCATTTT. Protein: CASSLFGTVGQPQHF.

The V call is TRBV2, the J call TRBJ2-1, with 12 bases identical to TRBD2. This CDR3 is 17 amino acids long. V lost 7 bases, J lost 0 bases, and 7 bases stayed unmatched. The germline CDR1 and CDR2 sequences are SNHLY and FYNNEI. The DNA of the CDR3 is TGTGCCAGCACGAGACTAGCGGGAGCTCCCTCCTACAATGAGCAGTTCTTC. This translates into CASTRLAGAPSYNEQFF.

The V and J genes are TRBV9 and TRBJ1-1; D gene unclear. Germline CDR1 reads SGDLS; CDR2 reads YYNGEE. V lost 3 bases to trimming and J lost 4 bases, with 13 bases between them. The CDR3 consists of 14 residues. The CDR3 loop is CASSGETWGTEAFF. The CDR3 DNA reads as TGTGCCAGCAGCGGAGAGACCTGGGGCACTGAAGCTTTCTTT.

V usage is TRBV7-2 and J usage is TRBJ2-5; D is ambiguous. Germline V gene data show CDR1 as SGHTA and CDR2 as FQGNSA. Trimming pared 2 bases from V and 4 bases from J, leaving 14 bases between. The CDR3 loop spans 15 amino acids. The CDR3 DNA sequence: TGTGCCAGCAGCTTAATTAACGGACGAGGAGAGACCCAGTACTTC. This gives the protein CASSLINGRGETQYF.

The chain uses TRBV5-1 and TRBJ2-7; no reliable D call. Per germline, CDR1 SGHRS and CDR2 YFSETQ. The CDR3 runs to 13 residues. V lost 1 base, J lost 2 bases, and 7 bases lay in between. The CDR3 spells CASSLTVTYEQYF. CDR3 DNA sequence: TGCGCCAGCAGCTTGACAGTTACCTACGAGCAGTACTTC.

This clone was observed once. The V call is TRBV7-9, the J call TRBJ2-1; 9 bases are shared with TRBD1. The CDR3 has 15 amino acids. Looked up from germline, CDR1 is SEHNR and CDR2 is FQNEAQ (reference sequence). The junction had 3 bases not matched to a gene; V was cut back by 5 bases and J by 1 base. CDR3 in DNA: TGTGCCAGCAGCCGGACAGGGGTTTCCTACAATGAGCAGTTCTTC. This gives the protein CASSRTGVSYNEQFF.

The genes are TRBV29-1 and TRBJ2-7, with a possible D match to TRBD2 (6 bases). V lost 5 bases and J lost 6, with 20 bases in between. Germline values: CDR1 SQVTM, CDR2 ANQGSEA. This CDR3 contains 14 residues. The CDR3 DNA reads as TGCAGCGTTAGGTCGGTGGGAGGTATGGGCGAGCAGTACTTC. It encodes CSVRSVGGMGEQYF.

The count of this clone is one. The chain is built from TRBV11-2 and TRBJ2-5; no reliable D call. The CDR3 length is 13 residues. With 3 bases removed from V and 4 bases from J, the gap between germline ends came to 9 bases. CDR1 and CDR2 from the germline V gene are SGHAT and FQNNGV. The CDR3 protein is CASSFEGAETQYF. The CDR3 DNA follows: TGTGCCAGCAGCTTCGAAGGAGCAGAGACCCAGTACTTC.

J is TRBJ2-5 and V is TRBV5-1; possible D gene TRBD2, 6 bases. The CDR3 is 16 residues long. The germline V gene encodes CDR1 SGHRS and CDR2 YFSETQ. Trimming shortened V by 1 base and J by 0 bases, and 13 bases separated the two germline ends. The CDR3 here is CASSLRGRRYQETQYF. CDR3 DNA: TGCGCCAGCAGCTTGCGGGGGAGGAGGTACCAAGAGACCCAGTACTTC.

This clone is a singleton in its sample. The chain links TRBV5-8 to TRBJ1-5, with D unclear. V lost 4 bases and J 3 bases, leaving 11 bases between the germline ends. Germline-derived CDR1 and CDR2 are SGHTS and YDEGEE. This CDR3 region has 14 residues. The CDR3, as DNA: TGTGCCAGCAGCACCAGGAGGTTCAATCAGCCCCAGCATTTT. Translating gives CASSTRRFNQPQHF.

The chain is built from TRBV27 and TRBJ1-2; TRBD1 aligns across 10 bases. The CDR3 runs 18 residues. The V segment lost 7 bases and the J segment 3 bases; nucleotides outside the gene matches: 17. Per germline, CDR1 MNHEY and CDR2 SMNVEV (reference sequence). As DNA, the CDR3 is TGTGCCAGCACCACCATGGGGGTTGACAGGGGGCCTGACTATGGCTACACCTTC. It yields the protein CASTTMGVDRGPDYGYTF.

The sample holds one count of this clone. This chain uses TRBV19 with TRBJ2-1, with 9 bases lining up with TRBD1. V gave up 4 bases and J gave up 2 bases; unmatched junction bases: 3. Germline V gene lookup returns CDR1 LNHDA and CDR2 SQIVND (reference sequence). The CDR3 length is 15 residues. CDR3 DNA: TGTGCCAGTAGTAGGACAGGGGCTACCTACAATGAGCAGTTCTTC. It translates to CASSRTGATYNEQFF.

The genes are TRBV7-8 and TRBJ2-1, with 11 bases that match TRBD2. Germline assignment: CDR1 SGHVS and CDR2 FQNEAQ. V lost 4 bases and J lost 8; bases outside the gene matches: 10. The CDR3 sequence is 16 residues long. The CDR3 sequence is CASSSKLAGVIDEQFF. As DNA, the CDR3 is TGTGCCAGCAGCTCCAAACTAGCGGGAGTTATAGATGAGCAGTTCTTC.

The V call is TRBV4-3, the J call TRBJ2-1; D remains ambiguous. V was pared by 4 bases and J by 1 base, with 11 bases between. CDR3 length: 15 amino acids. Germline V CDR1 and CDR2: LGHNA, YSLEER. CDR3 in amino acids: CASSPRVWSYNEQFF. The CDR3 nucleotides are TGCGCCAGCAGCCCTAGGGTTTGGTCCTACAATGAGCAGTTCTTC.

J is TRBJ2-4 and V is TRBV2; 9 bases are shared with TRBD2. The trim removed 4 bases at V and 7 bases at J, leaving 8 bases unmatched. The CDR3 runs 15 residues. Germline values: CDR1 SNHLY, CDR2 FYNNEI. CDR3 DNA sequence: TGTGCCAGCAGTGCTGTAGCGGGAGTATTTAACATTCAGTACTTC. This sequence encodes CASSAVAGVFNIQYF.

CDR3 in amino acids: CSVERTITHRTGYGYTF. DNA of the CDR3: TGCAGCGTTGAACGGACTATAACTCACCGGACGGGTTATGGCTACACCTTC. This rearrangement joins TRBV29-1 to TRBJ1-2; no reliable D call. From germline, CDR1 is SQVTM and CDR2 ANQGSEA. CDR3 length equals 17 residues. Trimming left V 2 bases short and J 5 bases short, with 24 bases between. Full variable domain (remainder filled in from reference TRBV29-1 and TRBJ1-2): SAVISQKPSRDICQRGTSLTIQCQVDSQVTMMFWYRQQPGQSLTLIATANQGSEATYESGFVIDKFPISRPNLTFSTLTVSNMSPEDSSIYLCSVERTITHRTGYGYTFGSGTRLTVV.

V is TRBV5-1 and J is TRBJ2-1; tentatively, D is TRBD1 or TRBD2 (5 bases each). Trimming removed 2 bases from V and 1 base from J, with 10 bases in between. There are 15 residues in the CDR3. Per the germline V gene, CDR1 is SGHRS and CDR2 is YFSETQ. The CDR3: CASSFPGPSYNEQFF. The CDR3 nucleotides are TGCGCCAGCAGCTTTCCGGGGCCGTCCTACAATGAGCAGTTCTTC.